A selection of T cell receptor beta chains follows, all from one sample in a study of shared clonotypes between healthy human individuals. Produced via immunoSEQ multiplex PCR; TCRdb's table is partial and in-frame only. The sample includes fewer than 600,000 clones, roughly three quarters of them seen just once. Specimen: PBMCs. All receptors come from a woman in her forties in good health. Some clones in this sample may be carry-over from other donors' samples. The conserved cysteine and the conserved F or W are not part of the CDR3 here. Expanded clones get a size class; other rows say once, few or many, or leave the size out.

V gene,J gene,clone size,CDR3 protein
TRBV11-2,TRBJ2-1,-,ASSLYAGRGEQF
TRBV9,TRBJ2-3,many,ASSGAGASTDTQY
TRBV7-2,TRBJ2-3,-,ASSTRFSTDTQY
TRBV28,TRBJ1-4,many,ASSPRTGKNEKLF
TRBV27,TRBJ2-3,-,ASSSGTSGVRNTQY
TRBV29-1,TRBJ2-7,-,SVRPGLAYEQY
TRBV2,TRBJ1-2,few,ATSPDSNYGYT
TRBV30,TRBJ1-2,-,AWSVRAGGRYGYT
TRBV5-8,TRBJ1-5,few,ASSPDSLWQPQH
TRBV7-2,TRBJ2-1,once,ASSLASRAKTPRGRSYNEQF
TRBV7-7,TRBJ2-3,-,ASSQLAGGTDTQY
TRBV27,TRBJ2-7,-,ASSLRLRTGEQY
TRBV27,TRBJ2-1,-,ASSLSRDSHEQF
TRBV29-1,TRBJ2-7,-,SVRSFLSGSYEQY
TRBV28,TRBJ2-1,-,ASSAIYEQF
TRBV4-3,TRBJ1-2,-,ASSQDIQTDGYT
TRBV13,TRBJ2-3,-,ASSFYPERTDTQY
TRBV18,TRBJ2-1,-,ASSPGLGTSYNEQF
TRBV2,TRBJ2-7,few,AGRPASGSYEQY
TRBV9,TRBJ1-2,-,ASSVGGDRVYGYT